Following are 15 T cell receptor beta chains from one sample sequenced in a study of T cells in localized non-small cell lung cancer. Generated by immunoSEQ multiplex PCR, the TCRdb table keeps only in-frame clones and is missing some. The table shows some 4,000 clones, with about 30% occurring only once. The starting material was lung tumor tissue, obtained before any cancer treatment. These receptors were obtained from a man between 40 and 70 years old with stage II lung adenocarcinoma.

The chain employs TRBV11-3 and TRBJ2-3; 8 bases are shared with TRBD2. The CDR3 length is 17 residues. Germline CDR1 reads SGHNT; CDR2 reads YENEEA. Germline trimming cut 1 base from V and 1 base from J; bases unmatched to any gene: 7. CDR3 sequence: CASSLGPPTSGTDTQYF. The CDR3 DNA reads as TGTGCCAGCAGCTTAGGGCCTCCGACTAGCGGCACAGATACGCAGTATTTT.

This chain links TRBV5-1 with TRBJ2-2; TRBD2 agrees at 9 bases. Germline V lookup: CDR1 SGHRS, CDR2 YFSETQ. The CDR3 runs to 15 residues. V lost 4 bases to trimming and J lost 5 bases; unmatched junction nucleotides: 6. The CDR3 reads CASSGGGAWTGELFF. The CDR3 DNA reads TGCGCCAGCAGCGGCGGGGGGGCATGGACCGGGGAGCTGTTTTTT.

The J gene is TRBJ1-5, the V gene TRBV2; maybe TRBD1 (6 bases). The germline V gene has CDR1 SNHLY and CDR2 FYNNEI. The CDR3 length is 14 residues. V gave up 4 bases and J gave up 1 base, with 8 bases separating them. The CDR3 bases are TGTGCCAGCAGTGTGGGGGCGAGCAATCAGCCCCAGCATTTT. Translation gives CASSVGASNQPQHF.

V gene TRBV10-2 combines with J gene TRBJ1-5; D not resolved. The CDR3 runs to 15 residues. Trimming took off 0 bases at V and 5 bases at J, with 11 bases between the two ends. Germline CDR1 and CDR2: WSHSY and SAAADI. CDR3 amino acids: CASSESGGNHQPQHF. CDR3 in DNA: TGCGCCAGCAGTGAGTCAGGAGGGAACCATCAGCCCCAGCATTTT.

Only a few counts were recorded for this clone. V and J are TRBV18 and TRBJ2-5; TRBD2 matches at 12 bases. The CDR3 loop spans 17 amino acids. With 2 bases clipped from V and 4 bases from J, the junction kept 8 bases outside the gene matches. Germline V lookup: CDR1 KGHSH, CDR2 LQKENI. DNA for the CDR3: TGTGCCAGCTCACCATCTAGCGGGGGGGCCGTTGGAGAGACCCAGTACTTC. Translated: CASSPSSGGAVGETQYF.

A note on this clone: Its ends do not fully match the called genes, so a read error is possible. This chain uses TRBV11-3 with TRBJ2-3; the D gene is possibly TRBD1 (5 bases). Germline V lookup: CDR1 SGHNT, CDR2 YENEEA. CDR3 size: 15 residues. The CDR3 sequence: CASSLGKGSTDTQYF. The CDR3 region has the DNA TGTGCTAGCAGCTTAGGGAAGGGGAGCACAGATACGCAGTATTTT.

This clone was recorded a few times. This rearrangement joins TRBV6-8 to TRBJ2-7; 8 nucleotides align to TRBD1. The V gene end was trimmed by 9 bases and the J gene end by 6 bases; junction bases not matched to a gene: 16. The length of the CDR3 is 15 residues. The germline CDR1 and CDR2 sequences are MNHGY and SAAAGT. For the CDR3, the DNA is TGTGCCAGTTCCTCAGTTTGGACAGGGCCCTCCGAGCAGTACGTC. It encodes CASSSVWTGPSEQYV.

This clone occurred a few times. The V and J genes are TRBV19 and TRBJ2-3; D perhaps matches TRBD1 (6 bases). Germline CDR1 LNHDA, CDR2 SQIVND (reference sequence). This CDR3 has 14 residues. V lost 8 bases and J lost 4, with 16 bases in between. The CDR3 loop is CASLRQVGADTQYF. Written as DNA, the CDR3 is TGTGCCAGTCTTCGACAGGTTGGCGCAGATACGCAGTATTTT.

DNA of the CDR3: TGTGCCAGCAGCCTCGTCCTGGGAAACACTGAAGCTTTCTTT. This encodes CASSLVLGNTEAFF. The chain couples TRBV16 to TRBJ1-1; D call uncertain. This CDR3 contains 14 residues. Germline V gene lookup returns CDR1 KGHSY and CDR2 FQNENV. Between the trimmed V and J ends, which lost 4 bases and 2 bases, there was a span of 11 bases.

The V gene is TRBV29-1, the J gene TRBJ1-3; maybe TRBD1 (6 bases). Trimming removed 6 bases at V and 4 bases at J, with 10 bases between. This CDR3 contains 12 residues. In germline, CDR1 is SQVTM, CDR2 ANQGSEA. The CDR3 nucleotides are TGCAGCGTGCAGGACAGCGGAAACACCATATATTTT. Amino acid sequence: CSVQDSGNTIYF.

This clone has just a few counts. The rearrangement links TRBV6-8 to TRBJ1-6; 7 bases map to TRBD1. Germline V gene sequence: CDR1 MNHGY, CDR2 SAAAGT. The CDR3 runs to 19 residues. V lost 6 bases to trimming and J lost 0 bases; unmatched junction nucleotides: 14. The CDR3 spells CASRPPTGLGSSYNSPLHF. The DNA for the CDR3 is TGTGCCAGCAGACCCCCGACAGGGTTAGGGAGCTCCTATAATTCACCCCTCCACTTT.

The genes are TRBV29-1 and TRBJ1-1, with 7 bases aligning to TRBD1. Germline V CDR1 and CDR2: SQVTM, ANQGSEA. The CDR3 sequence is 13 residues long. Unmatched junction bases numbered 7, after V lost 7 bases and J lost 2 bases. CDR3 region: CSANRGSNTEAFF. Here the CDR3 DNA reads TGCAGCGCCAACAGGGGTTCTAACACTGAAGCTTTCTTT.

This CDR3 is CASSPQVSTNYAQYF. The CDR3 region has the DNA TGTGCCAGCAGTCCCCAGGTTTCGACCAACTATGCGCAGTATTTT. The rearrangement links TRBV6-8 to TRBJ2-3, with D unresolved. The CDR3 extends over 15 amino acids. With 5 bases removed from V and 10 bases from J, the gap between germline ends came to 22 bases. Germline loops: CDR1 MNHGY, CDR2 SAAAGT.

In this sample, this clone is medium-sized. The chain uses TRBV6-8 and TRBJ2-7; D is perhaps TRBD1 (6 bases). The CDR3 covers 13 residues. The germline V and J ends were trimmed by 6 bases and 1 base, with 10 bases remaining between them. The germline V gene has CDR1 MNHGY and CDR2 SAAAGT. As DNA, the CDR3 is TGTGCCAGCAGGACAGGCAGTTCCTACGAGCAGTACGTC. Protein: CASRTGSSYEQYV.

This clone is deemed medium-sized. The V call is TRBV11-3, the J call TRBJ2-2; D is ambiguous. Trimming cost V 1 base and J 6 bases, with 9 bases left between them. CDR3 length: 14 residues. The germline CDR1 and CDR2 sequences are SGHNT and YENEEA. CDR3 loop: CASSLVMYPGELFF. The CDR3 DNA sequence: TGTGCCAGCAGCTTAGTTATGTATCCCGGGGAGCTGTTTTTT. The full variable domain, its missing parts supplied by reference TRBV11-3 and TRBJ2-2, is EAGVVQSPRYKIIEKKQPVAFWCNPISGHNTLYWYLQNLGQGPELLIRYENEEAVDDSQLPKDRFSAERLKGVDSTLKIQPAELGDSAVYLCASSLVMYPGELFFGEGSRLTVL.